The 27 T cell receptor beta chains listed next were all sequenced from one sample in a study of T cells after yellow fever vaccination. TCRdb used MiXCR to reprocess the 5' RACE reads, holding one entry per CDR3 protein. The sample holds 250,000 to 350,000 distinct CDR3 sequences; around 6.8% are singletons and the top ten take roughly a sixth. Specimen: PBMCs, collected around 45 days after the first yellow fever vaccination. These receptors all stem from a man aged 18 to 29 who received the YFV17D yellow fever vaccine.

CDR3: CASTTGGSYNSPLHF. Here the CDR3 DNA reads TGTGCCAGTACTACCGGTGGCTCCTATAATTCACCCCTCCACTTT. The chain links TRBV19 to TRBJ1-6; D gene uncertain. The CDR3 is made up of 15 amino acids. CDR1 and CDR2 (germline): LNHDA, SQIVND (reference sequence). The V end lost 7 bases, the J end lost 0 bases, and 10 bases lay between the germline ends.

This chain uses TRBV4-3 with TRBJ1-1; TRBD1 matches 11 bases. J was trimmed by 4 bases and V by 2 bases; bases with no gene match: 9. CDR1 LGHNA and CDR2 YSLEER come from the germline V gene. The CDR3 spans 17 residues. CDR3 sequence: CASSQWTGGGFSTEAFF. As DNA, the CDR3 is TGCGCCAGCAGCCAATGGACAGGGGGCGGATTTTCCACTGAAGCTTTCTTT.

This clonotype was detected ten times or more. The chain uses TRBV30 and TRBJ1-3; D gene uncertain. Germline V gives CDR1 GTSNPN, CDR2 SVGIG (reference sequence). The CDR3 is 12 amino acids. V lost 4 bases and J lost 2, with 6 bases in between. This chain's CDR3 is CAWTATGNTIYF. In DNA form, the CDR3 reads TGTGCCTGGACCGCGACTGGAAACACCATATATTTT.

J is TRBJ2-3 and V is TRBV5-6; no firm D call. Between the trimmed V and J ends, which lost 0 bases and 7 bases, there was a span of 9 bases. CDR1 SGHDT and CDR2 YYEEEE come from the germline V gene. There are 13 residues in the CDR3. CDR3 amino acids: CASSLAGPHTQYF. CDR3 in DNA: TGTGCCAGCAGCTTGGCCGGTCCTCATACGCAGTATTTT. The variable domain in full, completed from reference TRBV5-6 and TRBJ2-3, reads DAGVTQSPTHLIKTRGQQVTLRCSPKSGHDTVSWYQQALGQGPQFIFQYYEEEERQRGNFPDRFSGHQFPNYSSELNVNALLLGDSALYLCASSLAGPHTQYFGPGTRLTVL.

V and J are TRBV20-1 and TRBJ2-1; D ambiguous. The germline V gene encodes CDR1 DFQATT and CDR2 SNEGSKA (reference sequence). Trimming took off 3 bases at V and 7 bases at J, with 13 bases between the two ends. There are 13 residues in the CDR3. The CDR3 region has the DNA TGCAGTGCTAGGAAGACCCCTGGGAATGAGCAGTTCTTC. Residues: CSARKTPGNEQFF.

This clonotype occurred a few times. The genes are TRBV7-2 and TRBJ2-3; 9 bases map to TRBD1. The CDR3 runs 15 residues. Germline loops: CDR1 SGHTA, CDR2 FQGNSA. The V and J ends lost 4 bases and 2 bases, in that order; junction bases with no gene match: 4. This CDR3 reads CASSSWTGVTDTQYF. CDR3 sequence (DNA): TGTGCCAGCAGCTCCTGGACAGGGGTCACAGATACGCAGTATTTT.

DNA of the CDR3: TGCGCCAGCAGCCCCCAGCTAGCAGATACGCAGTATTTT. Encoded protein: CASSPQLADTQYF. The chain is built from TRBV4-3 and TRBJ2-3, with D uncertain. Germline CDR1 LGHNA, CDR2 YSLEER. The ends were cut back, 4 bases at V and 4 bases at J, with 9 bases in the middle. CDR3 size: 13 residues.

The V and J genes are TRBV11-2 and TRBJ2-2; a weak D match, TRBD2 (6 bases). The germline V gene has CDR1 SGHAT and CDR2 FQNNGV. The CDR3 covers 15 residues. Trimming removed 2 bases from V and 2 bases from J, with 9 bases in between. Here the CDR3 reads CASSLWGGNTGELFF. Written as DNA, the CDR3 is TGTGCCAGCAGCTTATGGGGAGGCAACACCGGGGAGCTGTTTTTT.

The chain uses TRBV10-3 and TRBJ1-2, with TRBD1 matching 7 bases. The CDR3 covers 15 residues. V was pared by 6 bases and J by 3 bases, with 10 bases of the junction left unmatched. CDR1 and CDR2 from the germline V gene are ENHRY and SYGVKD. CDR3: CAIRLRQGQDYGYTF. In nucleotides, the CDR3 is TGTGCCATCAGGCTCCGACAGGGCCAGGACTATGGCTACACCTTC.

This clonotype was found a few times. V and J are TRBV5-1 and TRBJ2-5, with 10 positions matching TRBD2. CDR3 length: 15 amino acids. The junction had 10 bases not matched to a gene; V was cut back by 7 bases and J by 4 bases. Germline lookup yields CDR1 SGHRS and CDR2 YFSETQ. In nucleotides, the CDR3 is TGCGCCAGCGAGACCGTAGCGGGGGGTGGAGAGACCCAGTACTTC. Protein sequence: CASETVAGGGETQYF.

This clonotype was counted only a few times. The chain carries TRBV7-2 and TRBJ1-5, with D perhaps TRBD1 (5 bases). Per germline, CDR1 SGHTA and CDR2 FQGNSA. The CDR3 covers 15 residues. The V end lost 3 bases, the J end lost 0 bases, and 9 bases lay between the germline ends. The CDR3 nucleotides read TGTGCCAGCAGCTTTGGGGACTATAGCAATCAGCCCCAGCATTTT. Translating it yields CASSFGDYSNQPQHF.

There are a few counts of this clonotype. CDR3 sequence (DNA): TGCGCCAGCACCCAAGGAGGGGGTAATTCACCCCTCCACTTT. It is translated as CASTQGGGNSPLHF. V gene TRBV5-1 combines with J gene TRBJ1-6; D may be TRBD1 (6 bases). V dropped 6 bases and J dropped 6 bases, with 13 bases sitting between them. The germline V gene encodes CDR1 SGHRS and CDR2 YFSETQ. CDR3 length: 14 amino acids.

This clonotype was found many times. The gene calls are TRBV12-3 or TRBV12-4 and TRBJ1-5; no definite D call. Trimming left V 3 bases short and J 2 bases short, with 11 bases between. The CDR3 is 15 amino acids. The CDR3 bases are TGTGCCAGCAGTTTCGTGGCAGGCGGCAATCAGCCCCAGCATTTT. Protein sequence: CASSFVAGGNQPQHF.

This clonotype has ten or more counts. This chain joins TRBV29-1 and TRBJ2-5, with D uncertain. The V gene lost 3 bases and the J gene lost 4 bases, with 3 bases spanning the gap. The CDR3 contains 10 residues. CDR1 is SQVTM and CDR2 is ANQGSEA in the germline V gene. The CDR3 region has the DNA TGCAGCGTTGACCTAGAGACCCAGTACTTC. As protein: CSVDLETQYF.

The genes are TRBV7-2 and TRBJ2-5; tentative D call: TRBD2 (6 bases). V lost 5 bases, J lost 1 base, and 17 bases lay in between. The CDR3 sequence is 16 residues long. Germline assignment: CDR1 SGHTA and CDR2 FQGNSA. The CDR3 bases are TGTGCCAGCAGCCTACCGCGACTAGGGATCCAAGAGACCCAGTACTTC. Its translation is CASSLPRLGIQETQYF. The whole variable domain, remainder taken from reference TRBV7-2 and TRBJ2-5, is GAGVSQSPSNKVTEKGKDVELRCDPISGHTALYWYRQSLGQGLEFLIYFQGNSAPDKSGLPSDRFSAERTGGSVSTLTIQRTQQEDSAVYLCASSLPRLGIQETQYFGPGTRLLVL.

This clonotype was seen only a few times. A junction end diverges from the germline sequence, so it may reflect a read error. CDR3 coding DNA: TGTGCCAGCAGTTTATCTGACAGGGCTGCCCGCCACTTC. Translated: CASSLSDRAARHF. This rearrangement joins TRBV27 to TRBJ1-2, with 7 bases aligning to TRBD1. CDR1 MNHEY and CDR2 SMNVEV come from the germline V gene (reference sequence). The CDR3 sequence is 13 residues long.

A note on this clonotype: A read error may produce the germline difference seen at one junction end. This CDR3 is CASSLGGTAGANVLTF. In DNA form, the CDR3 reads TGTGCCAGCAGTTTGGGCGGGACAGCTGGGGCCAACGTCCTGACTTTC. This chain uses TRBV5-8 with TRBJ2-6; D is perhaps TRBD1 (7 bases). The length of the CDR3 is 16 residues. Germline lookup yields CDR1 SGHTS and CDR2 YDEGEE.

This chain uses TRBV11-3 with TRBJ2-3; 8 bases align to TRBD2. The CDR3 totals 15 residues. Trimming at V came to 2 bases and at J to 7 bases, leaving 8 bases not matched to a gene. The germline gives CDR1 SGHNT, CDR2 YENEEA. CDR3: CASSLHGGATYTQYF. The CDR3 DNA sequence: TGTGCCAGCAGCTTACACGGGGGGGCCACTTATACGCAGTATTTT.

The rearrangement links TRBV5-1 to TRBJ2-7; the D is unclear. This CDR3 comprises 15 residues. The V end lost 1 base, the J end lost 3 bases, and 14 bases lay between the germline ends. Per the germline V gene, CDR1 is SGHRS and CDR2 is YFSETQ. CDR3 DNA: TGCGCCAGCAGCTTGAATTCAGGACCGAGCTACGAGCAGTACTTC. It specifies CASSLNSGPSYEQYF.

This clonotype was seen repeatedly, ten times or more. CDR3 sequence reads: CASSLEGLETQYF. Written as DNA, the CDR3 is TGTGCCAGCAGCTTAGAAGGGCTGGAGACCCAGTACTTC. The chain combines TRBV7-6 with TRBJ2-5; D is ambiguous. The germline CDR1 and CDR2 sequences are SGHVS and FNYEAQ. The length of the CDR3 is 13 residues. V lost 1 base and J lost 5, with 8 bases in between. Full variable domain (outside the CDR3, taken from reference TRBV7-6 and TRBJ2-5): GAGVSQSPRYKVTKRGQDVALRCDPISGHVSLYWYRQALGQGPEFLTYFNYEAQQDKSGLPNDRFSAERPEGSISTLTIQRTEQRDSAMYRCASSLEGLETQYFGPGTRLLVL.

This clonotype was recorded a few times. The V call is TRBV20-1, the J call TRBJ1-3; perhaps TRBD1 as D (6 bases). CDR1 is DFQATT and CDR2 is SNEGSKA in the germline V gene (reference sequence). Trimming took off 2 bases at V and 6 bases at J, with 14 bases between the two ends. This CDR3 spans 14 amino acids. The CDR3 reads CSARKTGVVNTIYF. CDR3 nucleotides: TGCAGTGCTAGAAAGACAGGAGTGGTAAACACCATATATTTT.

This chain links TRBV6-2 or TRBV6-3 with TRBJ2-7; D uncertain. Trimming stripped 2 bases from V and 1 base from J, with 12 bases between. CDR1 and CDR2 from the germline V gene are MNHEY and SVGEGT. This CDR3 has 15 amino acids. The CDR3 DNA reads as TGTGCCAGCAGTTACGATAGGATTTCTTCCTACGAGCAGTACGTC. Translation gives CASSYDRISSYEQYV.

The chain combines TRBV29-1 with TRBJ2-7, with a tentative D call TRBD2 (6 bases). CDR1 and CDR2 (germline): SQVTM, ANQGSEA. Between the trimmed V and J ends, which lost 6 bases and 5 bases, there was a span of 11 bases. The CDR3 contains 11 residues. This CDR3 is CSVRRANEQYF. CDR3 DNA: TGCAGCGTACGGAGGGCCAACGAGCAGTACTTC.

This clonotype was seen ten or more times. The V and J genes are TRBV6-5 and TRBJ1-2, with D unclear. Germline CDR1 is MNHEY and CDR2 is SVGAGI. The CDR3 has 13 amino acids. V gave up 0 bases and J gave up 4 bases, with 6 bases separating them. CDR3 residues: CASSYSDIYGYTF. The CDR3 coding sequence is TGTGCCAGCAGTTACTCAGATATCTATGGCTACACCTTC.

This sequence joins TRBV15 and TRBJ1-5, with 8 bases fitting TRBD1. The CDR3 has 15 amino acids. After removal of 0 bases from V and 9 bases from J, the junction contained 7 bases not matched to a gene. Germline V lookup: CDR1 LNHNV, CDR2 YYDKDF (reference sequence). DNA for the CDR3: TGTGCCACCAGCAGAGATGCGCCAGGGACAGGGCCCCAGCATTTT. Amino acids: CATSRDAPGTGPQHF.

This clonotype was found many times. The V and J genes are TRBV20-1 and TRBJ1-4; D ambiguous. The V gene lost 0 bases and the J gene lost 8 bases, with 13 bases spanning the gap. The CDR3 contains 14 residues. The germline V gene has CDR1 DFQATT and CDR2 SNEGSKA (reference sequence). The CDR3 nucleotides read TGCAGTGCTAGAGACTCACGCACTTCGGAAAAACTGTTTTTT. Its translation is CSARDSRTSEKLFF.

The genes are TRBV18 and TRBJ2-3, with 9 positions matching TRBD2. Germline CDR1 and CDR2: KGHSH and LQKENI. Germline trimming cut 6 bases from V and 3 bases from J; bases unmatched to any gene: 10. This CDR3 is 16 amino acids long. The CDR3 DNA follows: TGTGCCAGCTCGGGGATGTTGAGCGGGGGGACAGATACGCAGTATTTT. This sequence encodes CASSGMLSGGTDTQYF. Full variable domain (outside the CDR3, taken from reference TRBV18 and TRBJ2-3): NAGVMQNPRHLVRRRGQEARLRCSPMKGHSHVYWYRQLPEEGLKFMVYLQKENIIDESGMPKERFSAEFPKEGPSILRIQQVVRGDSAAYFCASSGMLSGGTDTQYFGPGTRLTVL.